These 27 T cell receptor beta chains came from one sample sequenced in a study of blood T cell repertoires in COVID-19. Sequencing used immunoSEQ multiplex PCR; TCRdb keeps in-frame clones, though not all of them. The repertoire has about 200,000 clones, 65% to 90% of them found once; the top ten carry roughly 4.5%. Sequenced: peripheral blood. The receptor set was obtained from a man aged 45-65 years with acute or convalescent COVID-19.

This chain uses TRBV27 with TRBJ1-1; D perhaps matches TRBD1 (5 bases). Per germline, CDR1 MNHEY and CDR2 SMNVEV (reference sequence). The CDR3 has 14 amino acids. Trimming left V 2 bases short and J 7 bases short, with 14 bases between. For the CDR3, the DNA is TGTGCCAGCAGTTTAAGGGGCCCAAGGGGTGAAGCTTTCTTT. This encodes CASSLRGPRGEAFF.

V and J are TRBV11-2 and TRBJ1-4; 7 bases line up with TRBD1. Germline trimming cut 5 bases from V and 7 bases from J; bases unmatched to any gene: 4. The CDR3 length is 13 residues. CDR1 is SGHAT, CDR2 FQNNGV, per germline. The CDR3 DNA reads as TGTGCCAGCAGCCAGCACAGGGGTGAAAAACTGTTTTTT. Amino acids: CASSQHRGEKLFF. Full variable domain (rest looked up from reference TRBV11-2 and TRBJ1-4): EAGVAQSPRYKIIEKRQSVAFWCNPISGHATLYWYQQILGQGPKLLIQFQNNGVVDDSQLPKDRFSAERLKGVDSTLKIQPAKLEDSAVYLCASSQHRGEKLFFGSGTQLSVL.

DNA for the CDR3: TGCGCCAGCAGTGAGACAGCTAACTATGGCTACACCTTC. This codes for CASSETANYGYTF. V and J are TRBV10-2 and TRBJ1-2; no clear D. Germline V gives CDR1 WSHSY, CDR2 SAAADI. The CDR3 is 13 amino acids. V lost 2 bases and J lost 0, with 4 bases in between.

The chain links TRBV6-5 to TRBJ1-1; 10 nucleotides agree with TRBD1. Trimming removed 9 bases from V and 9 bases from J; junction bases left unmatched: 16. CDR3 length equals 15 residues. CDR1 and CDR2 from the germline V gene are MNHEY and SVGAGI. The CDR3 protein is CASSSRGTGDRKAFF. DNA for the CDR3: TGTGCCAGTAGCTCACGGGGGACAGGGGACCGCAAAGCTTTCTTT.

The V and J genes are TRBV29-1 and TRBJ2-5, with D unclear. Germline V gene lookup returns CDR1 SQVTM and CDR2 ANQGSEA. Trimming left V 7 bases short and J 1 base short, with 13 bases between. This CDR3 spans 13 amino acids. CDR3: CSAELAPQETQYF. The CDR3 nucleotides are TGCAGCGCTGAGTTGGCTCCCCAAGAGACCCAGTACTTC.

The chain employs TRBV6-5 and TRBJ2-1; 9 positions agree with TRBD1. This CDR3 has 15 residues. After removal of 6 bases from V and 2 bases from J, the junction contained 5 bases not matched to a gene. Germline CDR1 MNHEY, CDR2 SVGAGI. The CDR3 here is CASSPGTGTYNEQFF. CDR3 bases: TGTGCCAGCAGCCCCGGGACAGGGACCTACAATGAGCAGTTCTTC.

This rearrangement joins TRBV7-2 to TRBJ2-1; 8 bases fit TRBD1. CDR3 length: 15 amino acids. CDR1 and CDR2 (germline): SGHTA, FQGNSA. V trimming: 5 bases; J trimming: 4 bases; junction bases outside the gene matches: 7. This CDR3 is CASSIDRGPYNEQFF. CDR3 DNA: TGTGCCAGCAGCATCGACAGGGGACCTTACAATGAGCAGTTCTTC. Using reference TRBV7-2 and TRBJ2-1 for the parts outside the CDR3, the full variable domain is GAGVSQSPSNKVTEKGKDVELRCDPISGHTALYWYRQSLGQGLEFLIYFQGNSAPDKSGLPSDRFSAERTGGSVSTLTIQRTQQEDSAVYLCASSIDRGPYNEQFFGPGTRLTVL.

This clone occurred a few times. V usage is TRBV13 and J usage is TRBJ2-3; TRBD2 matches at 10 bases. J lost 3 bases, V lost 2 bases, and 2 bases had no gene match. This CDR3 contains 15 residues. CDR1 and CDR2 from the germline V gene are PRHDT and FYEKMQ (reference sequence). The CDR3: CASSLSGGGTDTQYF. The CDR3 DNA reads TGTGCCAGCAGCTTAAGCGGGGGGGGAACAGATACGCAGTATTTT.

The rearrangement links TRBV10-2 to TRBJ2-7; 9 bases are shared with TRBD2. Germline-derived CDR1 and CDR2 are WSHSY and SAAADI. V lost 6 bases, J lost 0 bases, and 18 bases stayed unmatched. The CDR3 runs to 19 residues. The DNA for the CDR3 is TGCGCCAGCAGCCCCGGGGGACTAGCCAGGTTTGCCCCCTCCTACGAGCAGTACTTC. Residues: CASSPGGLARFAPSYEQYF.

The chain has TRBV12-3 or TRBV12-4 and TRBJ2-3, with D possibly matching TRBD1 (6 bases). The CDR3 sequence is 13 residues long. Deletions cut 6 bases from V and 5 bases from J, with 12 bases between. The chain's CDR3 is CASSWGQVDTQYF. In DNA form, the CDR3 reads TGTGCCAGCAGCTGGGGGCAGGTAGATACGCAGTATTTT.

The chain links TRBV6-5 to TRBJ1-4; TRBD1 matches 9 bases. Per the germline V gene, CDR1 is MNHEY and CDR2 is SVGAGI. V lost 7 bases to trimming and J lost 10 bases; unmatched junction nucleotides: 10. The CDR3 extends over 14 amino acids. CDR3 DNA: TGTGCCAGCAATAAGGACAGGGGAAAGGGAAAACTGTTTTTT. The encoded protein is CASNKDRGKGKLFF.

The chain links TRBV12-3 or TRBV12-4 to TRBJ1-3; no clear D. This CDR3 contains 13 residues. Between the trimmed V and J ends, which lost 5 bases and 9 bases, there was a span of 14 bases. The CDR3 sequence is CASSLALESTIYF. DNA of the CDR3: TGTGCCAGCAGTCTCGCCTTGGAGAGCACCATATATTTT.

This clone was found a few times. This chain connects TRBV5-1 to TRBJ1-2; D possibly corresponds to TRBD1 (5 bases). This CDR3 region has 13 residues. Trimming left V 6 bases short and J 4 bases short, with 13 bases between. Germline-derived CDR1 and CDR2 are SGHRS and YFSETQ. CDR3 sequence: CASTVGGTYGYTF. CDR3 bases: TGCGCCAGCACCGTCGGGGGGACCTATGGCTACACCTTC.

The rearrangement links TRBV7-9 to TRBJ2-7; TRBD1 agrees at 7 bases. In germline, CDR1 is SEHNR, CDR2 FQNEAQ (reference sequence). This CDR3 spans 14 amino acids. V shed 1 base, J shed 3 bases, and the junction held 3 bases outside the gene matches. The CDR3 here is CASSLGTGIYEQYF. The CDR3 DNA follows: TGTGCCAGCAGCTTAGGGACAGGCATCTACGAGCAGTACTTC.

Here the CDR3 DNA reads TGCGCCAGCAGTCAACTGGGACACTTGAGCTACGAGCAGTACTTC. Translated: CASSQLGHLSYEQYF. The J gene is TRBJ2-7, the V gene TRBV23-1, with a tentative D call TRBD1 (6 bases). TRBV23-1 is reported as an ORF; its role is uncertain. The V and J ends lost 2 bases and 3 bases respectively, with 14 bases between them. The CDR3 loop spans 15 amino acids.

The chain carries TRBV5-4 and TRBJ1-4; D unclear. Per the germline V gene, CDR1 is SGHNT and CDR2 is YYREEE (reference sequence). The CDR3 runs to 15 residues. Trimming left V 6 bases short and J 1 base short, with 13 bases between. The CDR3: CASKGGFGTNEKLFF. The CDR3 DNA is TGTGCCAGCAAAGGAGGGTTCGGAACTAATGAAAAACTGTTTTTT.

The chain carries TRBV4-1 and TRBJ2-1, with D unresolved. CDR3 length: 16 residues. From germline, CDR1 is MGHRA and CDR2 YSYEKL. V lost 2 bases to trimming and J lost 2 bases, with 13 bases between them. The CDR3 spells CASSQLILPTYNEQFF. CDR3 DNA: TGCGCCAGCAGCCAATTAATACTGCCGACCTACAATGAGCAGTTCTTC.

This clone is termed medium-sized (0.01 to 0.1%). This chain connects TRBV5-8 to TRBJ1-5, with 11 bases identical to TRBD1. The V gene end was trimmed by 6 bases and the J gene end by 6 bases; junction bases not matched to a gene: 8. Germline V lookup: CDR1 SGHTS, CDR2 YDEGEE. The CDR3 consists of 15 residues. CDR3: CASTQGQGGRQPQHF. The CDR3 bases are TGTGCCAGCACCCAGGGACAGGGGGGGCGTCAGCCCCAGCATTTT.

V and J are TRBV9 and TRBJ1-3, with 8 bases lining up with TRBD1. CDR3 size: 16 residues. Germline CDR1 is SGDLS and CDR2 is YYNGEE. V was pared by 0 bases and J by 4 bases, with 6 bases of the junction left unmatched. The CDR3 bases are TGTGCCAGCAGCGTAGTGGACAGGGCATTAGGAAACACCATATATTTT. This sequence encodes CASSVVDRALGNTIYF.

This sequence joins TRBV6-5 and TRBJ1-4; 12 bases are shared with TRBD1. CDR1 is MNHEY and CDR2 is SVGAGI in the germline V gene. This CDR3 contains 14 residues. V shed 2 bases and J 8 bases; nucleotides not matched to a gene: 0. The CDR3: CASSYGTGGEKLFF. DNA of the CDR3: TGTGCCAGCAGTTACGGGACAGGGGGCGAAAAACTGTTTTTT.

CDR3 sequence: CANQTGIQETQYF. CDR3 nucleotide sequence: TGTGCCAACCAAACCGGGATCCAAGAGACCCAGTACTTC. This chain links TRBV18 with TRBJ2-5, with D perhaps TRBD2 (5 bases). V was trimmed by 10 bases and J by 1 base, leaving 13 bases between them. The CDR3 sequence is 13 residues long. Germline V gives CDR1 KGHSH, CDR2 LQKENI.

This clone showed up just once. The genes are TRBV5-1 and TRBJ1-1; D unresolved. The V gene lost 0 bases and the J gene lost 0 bases, with 9 bases spanning the gap. This CDR3 is built from 15 residues. The V gene's germline CDR1 is SGHRS and CDR2 YFSETQ. CDR3 region: CASSLVTGLNTEAFF. For the CDR3, the DNA is TGCGCCAGCAGCTTGGTGACGGGGTTGAACACTGAAGCTTTCTTT.

The chain joins TRBV30 to TRBJ1-1; D gene unclear. Trimming took off 5 bases at V and 1 base at J, with 11 bases between the two ends. In germline, CDR1 is GTSNPN, CDR2 SVGIG (reference sequence). This CDR3 region has 13 residues. CDR3 region: CAWEGGKNTEAFF. The DNA for the CDR3 is TGTGCCTGGGAGGGAGGAAAGAACACTGAAGCTTTCTTT.

The chain employs TRBV18 and TRBJ1-3; possibly TRBD1 for D (6 bases). There are 20 residues in the CDR3. V gave up 2 bases and J gave up 4 bases, with 27 bases separating them. CDR1 and CDR2 (germline): KGHSH, LQKENI. The CDR3 region is CASSPTPQTTRDTRGNTIYF. Here the CDR3 DNA reads TGTGCCAGCTCACCAACACCCCAAACGACACGGGACACCCGAGGAAACACCATATATTTT.

This chain uses TRBV19 with TRBJ1-2; a possible D gene is TRBD1 (6 bases). The CDR3 length is 14 residues. The V end was cut by 6 bases, the J end by 2 bases, with 13 bases between. CDR1 is LNHDA, CDR2 SQIVND, per germline (reference sequence). The CDR3 sequence is CASSPTGQNYGYTF. CDR3 nucleotides: TGTGCCAGTAGCCCGACAGGCCAGAACTATGGCTACACCTTC.

The chain recombines TRBV7-8 with TRBJ1-6; a weak D match, TRBD1 (6 bases). The CDR3 spans 14 residues. V was clipped by 4 bases and J by 9 bases, with 13 bases between them. Germline CDR1 is SGHVS and CDR2 is FQNEAQ. The CDR3 reads CASSSGGSGSPLHF. In nucleotides, the CDR3 is TGTGCCAGCAGCTCTGGGGGCAGTGGTTCACCCCTCCACTTT.

Only one count was recorded for this clone. The chain carries TRBV18 and TRBJ1-1; 9 nucleotides line up with TRBD1. V trimming: 4 bases; J trimming: 5 bases; junction bases outside the gene matches: 8. This CDR3 has 15 residues. CDR1 is KGHSH and CDR2 is LQKENI in the germline V gene. The CDR3 region has the DNA TGTGCCAGCTCACTATCCACAGGGGGCCGGACTGAAGCTTTCTTT. Protein sequence: CASSLSTGGRTEAFF.